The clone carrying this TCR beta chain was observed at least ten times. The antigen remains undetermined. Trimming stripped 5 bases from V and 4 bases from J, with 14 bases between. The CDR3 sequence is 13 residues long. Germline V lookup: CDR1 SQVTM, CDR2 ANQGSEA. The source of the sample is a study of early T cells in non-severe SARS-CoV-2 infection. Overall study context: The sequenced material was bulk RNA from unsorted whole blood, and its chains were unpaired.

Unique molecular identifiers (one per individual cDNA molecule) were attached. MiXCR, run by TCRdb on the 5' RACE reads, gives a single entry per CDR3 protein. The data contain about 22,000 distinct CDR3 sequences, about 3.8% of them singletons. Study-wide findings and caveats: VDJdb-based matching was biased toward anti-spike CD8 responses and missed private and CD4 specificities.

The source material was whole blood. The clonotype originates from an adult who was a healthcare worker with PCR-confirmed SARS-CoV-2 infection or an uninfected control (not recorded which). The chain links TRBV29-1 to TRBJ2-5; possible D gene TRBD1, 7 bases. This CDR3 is CSVPGGGGETQYF. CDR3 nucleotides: TGCAGCGTTCCAGGGGGAGGTGGAGAGACCCAGTACTTC.